These 5 T cell receptor beta chains share one sample of origin, sequenced in a study of vaccination and CD4 T cells after COVID-19. The treatment here: roughly 10-day PBMC culture with coronavirus spike peptide pools or control peptides (ViraFEST assay). Sequencing of cultured CD4+ T cell DNA used the Oncomine TCR Beta short-read assay. TCRdb reprocessed the PCR reads with MiXCR, giving one entry per CDR3 protein. The sample records about 7,800 distinct CDR3 sequences, about three fifths being singletons. These receptors' antigens are unknown. The sample was CD4+ T cells from blood, cultured in vitro. These receptors were taken from a human donor who had recovered from COVID-19.

This chain links TRBV12-3 or TRBV12-4 with TRBJ2-2; TRBD2 is a possible D gene (5 bases). V was cut by 6 bases and J by 5 bases, with 16 bases left in between. CDR3 length: 15 residues. The CDR3 DNA is TGTGCCAGCAGCGGAGGTGGGGTATGGACCGGGGAGCTGTTTTTT. Amino acid sequence: CASSGGGVWTGELFF.

On this clonotype itself: As the CDR3 is not closed by the conserved phenylalanine or tryptophan, this likely results from a read error. V and J are TRBV20-1 and TRBJ2-5, with D tentatively TRBD2 (6 bases). CDR1 DFQATT and CDR2 SNEGSKA come from the germline V gene (reference sequence). Trimming took off 6 bases at V and 1 base at J, with 12 bases between the two ends. This CDR3 region has 13 residues. The CDR3: CSAVLASQETQYL. For the CDR3, the DNA is TGCAGTGCGGTCCTAGCGAGCCAAGAGACCCAGTACCTC.

The chain recombines TRBV6-5 with TRBJ1-2; D is unclear. Germline V CDR1 and CDR2: MNHEY, SVGAGI. This CDR3 contains 12 residues. Trimming removed 2 bases from V and 8 bases from J, with 9 bases in between. CDR3 sequence (DNA): TGTGCCAGCAGTTACACCCGACACGGCTACACCTTC. It translates to CASSYTRHGYTF.

The rearrangement uses TRBV6-5 and TRBJ1-1, with D possibly being TRBD1 (6 bases). This CDR3 has 15 amino acids. The germline V gene has CDR1 MNHEY and CDR2 SVGAGI. V gave up 2 bases and J gave up 0 bases, with 10 bases separating them. DNA for the CDR3: TGTGCCAGCAGTTACCAGCAGGGGCTGAACACTGAAGCTTTCTTT. Translation gives CASSYQQGLNTEAFF.

The chain carries TRBV20-1 and TRBJ2-3, with D possibly being TRBD2 (6 bases). Germline V lookup: CDR1 DFQATT, CDR2 SNEGSKA (reference sequence). The CDR3 extends over 15 amino acids. V shed 3 bases and J shed 4 bases, with 17 bases lying between them. CDR3 protein: CSARLRGSGADTQYF. The CDR3 bases are TGCAGTGCTAGGCTACGAGGGTCGGGAGCAGATACGCAGTATTTT.